Listed below are T cell receptor beta chains from one sample, sequenced in a study of blood T cell repertoires in COVID-19. The repertoire was sequenced with immunoSEQ multiplex PCR; TCRdb's copy has only in-frame clones and lacks some. The table includes some 150,000 clones, about 85% detected once. The material sequenced was peripheral blood. The receptors stem from a man in his fifties or sixties who had recovered from COVID-19. CDR3s include the opening cysteine and the closing phenylalanine or tryptophan. D genes are given only for firm matches. Clone size is stated in some rows and not others, as once, few, many or a class when expanded.

.	.	TRBV29-1	TRBJ1-2	CSVDVYGYTF	TGCAGCGTTGACGTCTATGGCTACACCTTC
TRBD2	once	TRBV10-1	TRBJ2-7	CAQQRSGRAIDSYEQYF	TGCGCGCAGCAAAGGTCCGGGAGGGCCATCGACTCCTACGAGCAGTACTTC
TRBD2	.	TRBV19	TRBJ2-5	CASRKTGGFETQYF	TGTGCCAGTAGGAAAACGGGGGGGTTTGAGACCCAGTACTTC
.	.	TRBV27	TRBJ2-5	CASSPRDLQETQYF	TGTGCCAGCAGTCCCCGGGACTTACAAGAGACCCAGTACTTC
.	.	TRBV5-6	TRBJ2-7	CASSLAAGEIYEQYF	TGTGCCAGCAGCTTGGCGGCAGGCGAGATCTACGAGCAGTACTTC
TRBD2	.	TRBV4-1	TRBJ2-1	CASSQDRGGGVNEQFF	TGCGCCAGCAGCCAAGACCGCGGCGGGGGGGTGAATGAGCAGTTCTTC
.	.	TRBV12-3/TRBV12-4	TRBJ1-1	CASSLVGYTEAFF	TGTGCCAGCAGTTTAGTCGGTTACACTGAAGCTTTCTTT
TRBD1	.	TRBV6-6	TRBJ1-6	CASSLWTGSSYNSPLHF	TGTGCCAGCAGTCTATGGACAGGCAGCTCCTATAATTCACCCCTCCACTTT
.	.	TRBV27	TRBJ1-1	CASSWGPNTEAFF	TGTGCCAGCAGTTGGGGCCCGAACACTGAAGCTTTCTTT
TRBD1	.	TRBV30	TRBJ2-7	CAWNTGTDYEQYF	TGTGCCTGGAATACCGGGACAGATTACGAGCAGTACTTC
.	.	TRBV11-1	TRBJ1-1	CASSRNSGYNTEAFF	TGTGCCAGCAGCCGCAACTCGGGGTATAACACTGAAGCTTTCTTT
TRBD1	.	TRBV19	TRBJ1-1	CASTTDRGSTEAFF	TGTGCCAGTACCACCGACAGGGGTTCCACTGAAGCTTTCTTT
.	.	TRBV9	TRBJ1-6	CASSVAAGGNSPLHF	TGTGCCAGCAGCGTAGCGGCCGGAGGGAATTCACCCCTCCACTTT
.	.	TRBV18	TRBJ2-3	CASSPGGSGRDTQYF	TGTGCCAGCTCACCAGGAGGGTCGGGGCGAGATACGCAGTATTTT
TRBD1	.	TRBV29-1	TRBJ1-4	CSVGSGTGVEKLFF	TGCAGCGTTGGTTCCGGGACAGGGGTGGAAAAACTGTTTTTT
TRBD1	.	TRBV7-9	TRBJ2-7	CAYEGQGYSYEQYF	TGTGCCTACGAAGGACAGGGCTACTCCTACGAGCAGTACTTC
TRBD2	.	TRBV5-1	TRBJ2-1	CASSSRTSANEQFF	TGCGCCAGCAGCTCCCGGACTAGCGCAAATGAGCAGTTCTTC
TRBD1	few	TRBV9	TRBJ2-2	CASRGTGKNTGELFF	TGTGCCAGCAGAGGGACAGGGAAAAACACCGGGGAGCTGTTTTTT
.	.	TRBV19	TRBJ2-7	CASSMKQSSYEQYF	TGTGCCAGTAGTATGAAACAGTCCTCCTACGAGCAGTACTTC
TRBD2	.	TRBV12-5	TRBJ2-3	CASGGERGSTDTQYF	TGTGCTAGTGGTGGGGAGCGGGGGAGCACAGATACGCAGTATTTT
TRBD1	.	TRBV4-2	TRBJ2-7	CASSPLRGTGDEQYF	TGTGCCAGCAGCCCCTTAAGAGGGACAGGGGACGAGCAGTACTTC
.	.	TRBV11-2	TRBJ2-7	CASSLEGHEQYF	TGTGCCAGCAGCTTAGAGGGGCACGAGCAGTACTTC
.	.	TRBV5-6	TRBJ1-1	CASSETGGAFF	TGTGCCAGCAGCGAGACAGGCGGAGCTTTCTTT
.	.	TRBV19	TRBJ2-2	CASSSIQGRGTGELFF	TGTGCCAGTAGCTCGATACAGGGACGGGGCACCGGGGAGCTGTTTTTT
TRBD1	.	TRBV19	TRBJ1-6	CASTSRQGHNSPLHF	TGTGCCAGTACCTCTAGACAGGGGCATAATTCACCCCTCCACTTT
TRBD2	.	TRBV5-1	TRBJ2-1	CASTKLAGSFNEQFF	TGCGCCAGCACCAAACTAGCGGGGAGCTTCAATGAGCAGTTCTTC
.	.	TRBV25-1	TRBJ1-1	CASSNMDQGLSEAFF	TGTGCCAGCAGTAATATGGACCAGGGGTTGTCTGAAGCTTTCTTT